Each of the 17 T cell receptor beta chains below was sequenced from the same sample in a study of shared clonotypes between healthy human individuals. Produced via immunoSEQ multiplex PCR; TCRdb's table is partial and in-frame only. Of roughly 1,100,000 clones in the sample, around 74% were seen once. The sample was memory CD4+ T cells sorted from blood. The subset here: CD45RA-negative fraction. These receptors were taken from a man between 18 and 29 years old in good health.

The chain has TRBV6-1 and TRBJ2-7; D is possibly TRBD1 (5 bases). Germline values: CDR1 MNHNS, CDR2 SASEGT. The CDR3 runs 17 residues. Trimming took 2 bases from V and 2 from J, leaving 19 bases between them. Here the CDR3 DNA reads TGTGCCAGCAGTGAACGAACCCCCAGGGTTGTCGCCTACGAGCAGTACTTC. Amino acid sequence: CASSERTPRVVAYEQYF.

The chain couples TRBV2 to TRBJ2-3; possibly TRBD1 or TRBD2 for D (6 bases each). CDR3 length: 14 residues. The V end lost 6 bases, the J end lost 6 bases, and 16 bases lay between the germline ends. CDR1 is SNHLY and CDR2 is FYNNEI in the germline V gene. CDR3 nucleotide sequence: TGTGCCAGCAGCCGGGGGCGGGATATGGATACGCAGTATTTT. It codes for CASSRGRDMDTQYF.

This chain links TRBV30 with TRBJ1-1; D gene uncertain. Trimming took 0 bases from V and 11 from J, leaving 10 bases between them. Per germline, CDR1 GTSNPN and CDR2 SVGIG (reference sequence). This CDR3 has 11 residues. The CDR3 DNA reads as TGTGCCTGGAGTGTTGGATCTGGGGCTTTCTTT. Translated, it gives CAWSVGSGAFF.

As for this clone: Within the sample, other DNA sequences also encode this same CDR3. The chain links TRBV7-8 to TRBJ2-6; D is unclear. Between the trimmed V and J ends, which lost 5 bases and 1 base, there was a span of 6 bases. The CDR3 is 14 residues long. The V gene's germline CDR1 is SGHVS and CDR2 FQNEAQ. CDR3 region: CASSPSSGANVLTF. DNA for the CDR3: TGTGCCAGCAGCCCCAGTTCTGGGGCCAACGTCCTGACTTTC.

This chain joins TRBV10-2 and TRBJ2-5; 10 bases agree with TRBD2. The CDR3 is 15 amino acids. The junction had 13 bases not matched to a gene; V was cut back by 10 bases and J by 5 bases. Germline V gives CDR1 WSHSY, CDR2 SAAADI. CDR3 amino acids: CATQSGRAVRETQYF. For the CDR3, the DNA is TGCGCCACCCAGAGCGGGAGGGCCGTAAGGGAGACCCAGTACTTC.

V is TRBV5-6 and J is TRBJ2-7; D possibly matches TRBD1 or TRBD2 (5 bases each). Per the germline V gene, CDR1 is SGHDT and CDR2 is YYEEEE. This CDR3 is built from 16 residues. Trimming stripped 3 bases from V and 4 bases from J, with 20 bases between. CDR3 sequence: CASSSTGPEGIYEQYF. DNA of the CDR3: TGTGCCAGCAGCTCCACGGGACCCGAGGGAATATACGAGCAGTACTTC.

The chain uses TRBV7-2 and TRBJ2-3; D not resolved. The V end was cut by 5 bases, the J end by 6 bases, with 9 bases between. Germline V gene data show CDR1 as SGHTA and CDR2 as FQGNSA. The CDR3 runs to 12 residues. The CDR3 bases are TGTGCCAGCAGCAAAACTACCGATACGCAGTATTTT. This sequence encodes CASSKTTDTQYF.

The J gene is TRBJ2-7, the V gene TRBV27; D is uncertain. CDR1 and CDR2 (germline): MNHEY, SMNVEV (reference sequence). V was clipped by 6 bases and J by 6 bases, with 21 bases between them. The CDR3 has 15 amino acids. As DNA, the CDR3 is TGTGCCAGCAGCCCCGGTGGTATTCGGGCGACCGAGCAGTACTTC. This translates into CASSPGGIRATEQYF.

The chain carries TRBV19 and TRBJ1-1; the D gene is possibly TRBD1 (5 bases). The V end was cut by 0 bases, the J end by 11 bases, with 16 bases between. The germline CDR1 and CDR2 sequences are LNHDA and SQIVND (reference sequence). There are 14 residues in the CDR3. The CDR3 DNA sequence: TGTGCCAGTAGTATAGATCCGAGCAGGGTGAACGCTTTCTTT. This codes for CASSIDPSRVNAFF.

This clone was seen ten or more times. CDR3 sequence: CSAFDEKLFF. The DNA for the CDR3 is TGCAGTGCTTTCGATGAAAAACTGTTTTTT. This chain uses TRBV20-1 with TRBJ1-4; D not certain. The CDR3 runs to 10 residues. V was shortened by 5 bases and J by 6 bases, with 4 bases between the two germline ends. The V gene's germline CDR1 is DFQATT and CDR2 SNEGSKA (reference sequence).

The chain's CDR3 is CASRRPGLGSYEQYF. The CDR3 DNA is TGTGCCAGCAGAAGACCGGGACTAGGCTCCTACGAGCAGTACTTC. V usage is TRBV11-2 and J usage is TRBJ2-7; 8 nucleotides agree with TRBD2. The junction had 7 bases not matched to a gene; V was cut back by 6 bases and J by 0 bases. Germline-derived CDR1 and CDR2 are SGHAT and FQNNGV. CDR3 size: 15 residues.

This CDR3 reads CASSPPGQVTIVSTEAFF. Here the CDR3 DNA reads TGTGCCAGCAGTCCGCCGGGACAGGTAACAATAGTCTCCACTGAAGCTTTCTTT. J is TRBJ1-1 and V is TRBV28; 8 bases are a match to TRBD1. The CDR3 length is 18 residues. V trimming: 5 bases; J trimming: 4 bases; junction bases outside the gene matches: 18. Germline-derived CDR1 and CDR2 are MDHEN and SYDVKM.

CDR3 region: CASSPRGNQYF. The CDR3 region has the DNA TGTGCCAGCAGCCCGCGGGGGAACCAGTACTTC. The J gene is TRBJ2-5, the V gene TRBV7-2, with 7 positions matching TRBD2. V trimming: 5 bases; J trimming: 10 bases; junction bases outside the gene matches: 4. The CDR3 totals 11 residues. Germline V gene sequence: CDR1 SGHTA, CDR2 FQGNSA.

The rearrangement uses TRBV5-5 and TRBJ1-2, with D unresolved. This CDR3 is 16 amino acids long. Trimming pared 1 base from V and 3 bases from J, leaving 16 bases between. Germline CDR1 SGHKS, CDR2 YYEKEE (reference sequence). CDR3 nucleotides: TGTGCCAGCAGCTTGACTGTCTTTATCGGGGACTATGGCTACACCTTC. Residues: CASSLTVFIGDYGYTF.

The genes are TRBV18 and TRBJ1-2; 7 bases line up with TRBD1. Germline CDR1 is KGHSH and CDR2 is LQKENI. The V gene end was trimmed by 5 bases and the J gene end by 5 bases; junction bases not matched to a gene: 8. There are 14 residues in the CDR3. The CDR3 here is CASSSGGEGYGYTF. CDR3 DNA: TGTGCCAGCTCATCAGGGGGAGAGGGATATGGCTACACCTTC.

This clone has just a few counts. The CDR3 spells CASSQGSGRITDTQYF. CDR3 nucleotide sequence: TGTGCCAGCAGCCAGGGCAGCGGCAGAATTACAGATACGCAGTATTTT. The V gene is TRBV11-2, the J gene TRBJ2-3; D may correspond to TRBD1 or TRBD2 (5 bases each). The CDR3 is made up of 16 amino acids. CDR1 and CDR2 from the germline V gene are SGHAT and FQNNGV. V gave up 5 bases and J gave up 3 bases, with 18 bases separating them.

This clone occurred a few times. The chain employs TRBV5-1 and TRBJ2-1; TRBD2 aligns across 7 bases. Unmatched junction bases numbered 7, after V lost 4 bases and J lost 6 bases. Germline values: CDR1 SGHRS, CDR2 YFSETQ. The CDR3 length is 14 residues. The chain's CDR3 is CASSLGLVTNEQFF. In nucleotides, the CDR3 is TGCGCCAGCAGCCTAGGACTAGTAACCAATGAGCAGTTCTTC.